The TCR beta chain under discussion was sequenced for a study of blood T cell repertoires in COVID-19. Study at large: Collection of acute and convalescent COVID-19 samples took place in the United States, Italy and Spain. Sources were T cells, B-cell-depleted T cells, or PBMCs; the material itself was cDNA or gDNA.

This CDR3 region has 11 residues. The germline V gene encodes CDR1 SQVTM and CDR2 ANQGSEA. V was trimmed by 6 bases and J by 4 bases, leaving 10 bases between them. Authors' analysis steps: Estimation of nucleated cell counts relied on the amplification of reference gene primers. Assay: immunoSEQ multiplex PCR; the TCRdb copy retains only in-frame clones and omits some. Clone size and V and J calls were adopted from that table, with D and trimming inferred from the DNA. This sample has roughly 62,000 clones, with roughly four fifths found just once. The sample taken for sequencing was peripheral blood. This chain joins TRBV29-1 and TRBJ2-7; D remains unclear. This clonotype originated in a man aged 55 to 70 with acute or convalescent COVID-19. The CDR3 bases are TGCAGCGTCCGATCGAGTTACGAGCAGTACTTC. This codes for CSVRSSYEQYF.